This TCR beta chain was observed in a study of control samples from healthy donors and cancer patients. CDR1 is MGHDK, CDR2 SYGVNS, per germline. The V end lost 4 bases, the J end lost 0 bases, and 9 bases lay between the germline ends. The CDR3 contains 14 residues. Data came from immunoSEQ multiplex PCR; TCRdb stores just in-frame clones and leaves some out. The sample includes 140,000 or so clones, 89% of them seen just once. What was sequenced was blood. The chain employs TRBV25-1 and TRBJ1-1; D might be TRBD1 (5 bases). This receptor was obtained from a man aged 30 to 39 in good health. CDR3 coding DNA: TGTGCCAGCAGTGTAGGGACCATGAACACTGAAGCTTTCTTT. Encoded protein: CASSVGTMNTEAFF.